These T cell receptor beta chains were read from a single sample in a study of blood T cell repertoires in COVID-19. Sequencing was performed with immunoSEQ multiplex PCR; in TCRdb, only in-frame clones are kept and a portion is missing. The data contain approximately 180,000 clones, more than 65% of them singletons. The specimen was PBMCs or T cells enriched from blood (not recorded which). The receptor source for this set is a man aged 50 to 59 who had recovered from COVID-19. Each CDR3 is given without its conserved first and last residue. Fields, in order: V gene, CDR3 protein.

v_gene: TRBV6-5; CDR3aa: ASIGGQTNTEAF
v_gene: TRBV19; CDR3aa: ASSPPGQGHGYT
v_gene: TRBV5-1; CDR3aa: ASSLGAGEGTEAF
v_gene: TRBV19; CDR3aa: ASSDLLGRDTEAF
v_gene: TRBV18; CDR3aa: ASSPPTIRTGQPQH
v_gene: TRBV2; CDR3aa: ASRQQGVHEQY
v_gene: TRBV7-9; CDR3aa: ASSWTGGYEKLF
v_gene: TRBV10-3; CDR3aa: AAGGASTYEQY
v_gene: TRBV14; CDR3aa: ASSQDRGTRKDTQY
v_gene: TRBV12-3/TRBV12-4; CDR3aa: ASSLRGYGYT
v_gene: TRBV14; CDR3aa: ASSRTTGTGGASGNTIY
v_gene: TRBV19; CDR3aa: ASSSTGGSPSEQY
v_gene: TRBV6-1; CDR3aa: ASSDLEDRGSTNEKLF
v_gene: TRBV25-1; CDR3aa: ASSPTGMDQPQH
v_gene: TRBV15; CDR3aa: ATSPGAGDTQY
v_gene: TRBV6-6; CDR3aa: ASVDRGNGYT
v_gene: TRBV27; CDR3aa: ASSLFEGATYNSPLH
v_gene: TRBV19; CDR3aa: ASSATTGVGETQY
v_gene: TRBV18; CDR3aa: ASSPQGGPYEQY
v_gene: TRBV30; CDR3aa: AWSVSLAGNQPQH
v_gene: TRBV6-1; CDR3aa: ASSENRGWQNSGNTIY
v_gene: TRBV9; CDR3aa: ASTPGKWPEAF
v_gene: TRBV5-1; CDR3aa: ASSLAQGHNSPLH
v_gene: TRBV2; CDR3aa: ASTRDRQYNEQF
v_gene: TRBV6-5; CDR3aa: ATKKGVAYNEQF
v_gene: TRBV27; CDR3aa: ASSTRWVAGRSTDTQY
v_gene: TRBV7-2; CDR3aa: ASSLRRGNTEAF
v_gene: TRBV7-9; CDR3aa: ASRSGQGNEQF
v_gene: TRBV10-3; CDR3aa: AISESGGNTEAF
v_gene: TRBV7-9; CDR3aa: ASSPTGHPNTEAF
v_gene: TRBV12-5; CDR3aa: ASGLNSGDNEQF
v_gene: TRBV5-1; CDR3aa: ASSLAPGNYGYT
v_gene: TRBV5-1; CDR3aa: ASRRDSYEQY
v_gene: TRBV7-8; CDR3aa: ASSTPPTTGGHLETSTDTQY
v_gene: TRBV6-5; CDR3aa: ASSIAETQETQY
v_gene: TRBV28; CDR3aa: ASQPFSGAGARSGGQETQY
v_gene: TRBV18; CDR3aa: ASSLQNPSTDTQY
v_gene: TRBV4-1; CDR3aa: ASSQGGVGDTQY
v_gene: TRBV24-1; CDR3aa: ATRDRENTEAF
v_gene: TRBV12-3/TRBV12-4; CDR3aa: ASSLTGKYGYT
v_gene: TRBV5-1; CDR3aa: ASSQGQGGTDTQY